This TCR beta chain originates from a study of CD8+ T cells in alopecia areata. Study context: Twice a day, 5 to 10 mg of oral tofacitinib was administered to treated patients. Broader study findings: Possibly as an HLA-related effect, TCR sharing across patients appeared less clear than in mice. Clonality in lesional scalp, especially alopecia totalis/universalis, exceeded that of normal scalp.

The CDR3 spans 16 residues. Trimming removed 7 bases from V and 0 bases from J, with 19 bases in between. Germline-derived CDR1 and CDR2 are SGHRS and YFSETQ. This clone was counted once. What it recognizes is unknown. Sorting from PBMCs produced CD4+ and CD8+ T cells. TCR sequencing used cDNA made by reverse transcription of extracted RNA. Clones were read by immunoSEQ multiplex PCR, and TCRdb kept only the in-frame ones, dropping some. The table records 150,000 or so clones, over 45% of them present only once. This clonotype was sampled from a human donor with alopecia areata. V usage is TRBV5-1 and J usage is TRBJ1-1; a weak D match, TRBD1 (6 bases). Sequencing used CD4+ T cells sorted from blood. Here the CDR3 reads CASFPGVAGVNTEAFF. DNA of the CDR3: TGCGCCAGCTTTCCCGGCGTCGCAGGGGTGAACACTGAAGCTTTCTTT.